One and the same sample provided the 31 T cell receptor beta chains below, sequenced in a study of OX40 agonist ivuxolimab in advanced cancers. Generated by immunoSEQ multiplex PCR, the TCRdb table keeps only in-frame clones and is missing some. The sample records about 83,000 clones, roughly 93% being singletons. The sample in question was CD4+ or CD8+ T cells sorted from blood, obtained in a trial of the OX40 agonist ivuxolimab. The receptors were gathered from an adult with an advanced solid tumor such as melanoma, head and neck, liver or kidney cancer.

V and J are TRBV5-6 and TRBJ2-1, with 8 positions matching TRBD1. Germline CDR1 and CDR2: SGHDT and YYEEEE. The CDR3 runs to 16 residues. With 5 bases clipped from V and 0 bases from J, the junction kept 7 bases outside the gene matches. The CDR3 protein is CASSIGQGSSYNEQFF. The CDR3 DNA reads as TGTGCCAGCAGTATAGGACAGGGAAGCTCCTACAATGAGCAGTTCTTC.

The CDR3 loop is CSVEERDRGGTEAFF. In DNA form, the CDR3 reads TGCAGCGTTGAAGAGCGGGACAGGGGGGGCACTGAAGCTTTCTTT. This chain links TRBV29-1 with TRBJ1-1, with 11 positions matching TRBD1. Trimming took 0 bases from V and 4 from J; bases not matched to a gene: 4. This CDR3 comprises 15 residues. Germline CDR1 reads SQVTM; CDR2 reads ANQGSEA.

This clone was seen once. This chain links TRBV7-9 with TRBJ2-3; TRBD1 is a possible D gene (5 bases). Germline values: CDR1 SEHNR, CDR2 FQNEAQ (reference sequence). The CDR3 length is 13 residues. Trimming took off 5 bases at V and 3 bases at J, with 9 bases between the two ends. The CDR3 loop reads CASSHRFTDTQYF. In DNA, the CDR3 is TGTGCCAGCAGCCACAGGTTTACAGATACGCAGTATTTT.

The gene calls are TRBV6-5 and TRBJ1-4; the D is unclear. This CDR3 is 13 amino acids long. Germline V gene data show CDR1 as MNHEY and CDR2 as SVGAGI. V lost 2 bases to trimming and J lost 3 bases, with 4 bases between them. The CDR3 sequence is CASSYRANEKLFF. CDR3 bases: TGTGCCAGCAGTTACAGGGCTAATGAAAAACTGTTTTTT.

Only one count was recorded for this clone. This chain links TRBV5-4 with TRBJ2-6, with D possibly called TRBD1 or TRBD2 (5 bases each). Germline assignment: CDR1 SGHNT and CDR2 YYREEE (reference sequence). The CDR3 is 16 amino acids. V was clipped by 5 bases and J by 0 bases, with 12 bases between them. The CDR3 nucleotides are TGTGCCAGCAGGCCATCAGGGACCTCTGGGGCCAACGTCCTGACTTTC. It codes for CASRPSGTSGANVLTF.

In the case of this clone: Other DNA sequences of this sample code for an identical CDR3. This sequence joins TRBV7-2 and TRBJ2-2; perhaps D is TRBD1 or TRBD2 (5 bases each). CDR1 is SGHTA, CDR2 FQGNSA, per germline. The ends were cut back, 0 bases at V and 2 bases at J, with 10 bases in the middle. The CDR3 covers 16 residues. In nucleotides, the CDR3 is TGTGCCAGCAGCTTAGCTGGGGGAAGCAACACCGGGGAGCTGTTTTTT. It specifies CASSLAGGSNTGELFF.

The chain carries TRBV7-2 and TRBJ1-5, with a possible D match to TRBD1 (5 bases). CDR1 and CDR2 from the germline V gene are SGHTA and FQGNSA. This CDR3 has 16 amino acids. V lost 3 bases and J lost 7, with 19 bases in between. The CDR3 here is CASSLIPGRGGQPQHF. The CDR3 nucleotides read TGTGCCAGCAGCTTGATACCGGGACGGGGAGGGCAGCCCCAGCATTTT.

The genes are TRBV14 and TRBJ1-2; D gene unclear. This CDR3 is 12 amino acids long. The germline CDR1 and CDR2 sequences are SGHDN and FVKESK. The ends were cut back, 1 base at V and 3 bases at J, with 3 bases in the middle. The CDR3 reads CASSQGYYGYTF. The CDR3 DNA sequence: TGTGCCAGCAGCCAAGGGTACTATGGCTACACCTTC.

This rearrangement joins TRBV29-1 to TRBJ2-5; TRBD1 matches at 10 bases. The CDR3 runs 12 residues. V shed 6 bases and J 4 bases; nucleotides not matched to a gene: 2. Germline assignment: CDR1 SQVTM and CDR2 ANQGSEA. The CDR3 bases are TGCAGCGTCGGGACAGGGGCAGAGACCCAGTACTTC. It yields the protein CSVGTGAETQYF. The whole variable domain, remainder taken from reference TRBV29-1 and TRBJ2-5, is SAVISQKPSRDICQRGTSLTIQCQVDSQVTMMFWYRQQPGQSLTLIATANQGSEATYESGFVIDKFPISRPNLTFSTLTVSNMSPEDSSIYLCSVGTGAETQYFGPGTRLLVL.

The chain couples TRBV9 to TRBJ2-3, with 8 positions matching TRBD2. Trimming took 2 bases from V and 0 from J; bases not matched to a gene: 11. CDR1 and CDR2 from the germline V gene are SGDLS and YYNGEE. The CDR3 is 18 residues long. The CDR3 nucleotides read TGTGCCAGCAGCGTCGGCGGAGGGACTAGTCCTAGCACAGATACGCAGTATTTT. It is translated as CASSVGGGTSPSTDTQYF.

The gene calls are TRBV14 and TRBJ1-1; tentatively, D is TRBD1 (6 bases). Trimming took off 0 bases at V and 1 base at J, with 12 bases between the two ends. The CDR3 consists of 16 residues. The germline CDR1 and CDR2 sequences are SGHDN and FVKESK. The CDR3 nucleotides are TGTGCCAGCAGCCAAGATGGGGGCAGACCGAACACTGAAGCTTTCTTT. Encoded protein: CASSQDGGRPNTEAFF.

The chain recombines TRBV30 with TRBJ2-7, with 12 positions matching TRBD2. Germline CDR1 is GTSNPN and CDR2 is SVGIG (reference sequence). V shed 0 bases and J 5 bases; nucleotides not matched to a gene: 8. CDR3 length: 16 amino acids. Here the CDR3 reads CAWSVRVSSGGDEQYF. The CDR3 region has the DNA TGTGCCTGGAGTGTAAGGGTGTCTAGCGGGGGGGACGAGCAGTACTTC.

The V and J genes are TRBV5-6 and TRBJ2-7, with 12 bases fitting TRBD2. The J segment lost 2 bases and the V segment lost 4 bases, leaving 7 bases of the junction unmatched. CDR1 and CDR2 (germline): SGHDT, YYEEEE. The CDR3 consists of 16 residues. The CDR3 loop is CASSPVLAGGPYEQYF. CDR3 in DNA: TGTGCCAGCAGCCCCGTCCTAGCGGGGGGGCCCTACGAGCAGTACTTC. The whole variable domain, remainder taken from reference TRBV5-6 and TRBJ2-7, is DAGVTQSPTHLIKTRGQQVTLRCSPKSGHDTVSWYQQALGQGPQFIFQYYEEEERQRGNFPDRFSGHQFPNYSSELNVNALLLGDSALYLCASSPVLAGGPYEQYFGPGTRLTVT.

The chain links TRBV5-1 to TRBJ1-2; 11 bases are shared with TRBD1. The CDR3 loop spans 17 amino acids. The germline V gene has CDR1 SGHRS and CDR2 YFSETQ. The trim removed 0 bases at V and 3 bases at J, leaving 7 bases unmatched. The CDR3 nucleotides read TGCGCCAGCAGCTTGGGGACAGGGGGCCCCTCTGACTATGGCTACACCTTC. Its translation is CASSLGTGGPSDYGYTF.

The rearrangement uses TRBV15 and TRBJ2-2; D possibly corresponds to TRBD1 (8 bases). The CDR3 loop spans 16 amino acids. Trimming removed 7 bases from V and 5 bases from J, with 20 bases in between. CDR1 LNHNV and CDR2 YYDKDF come from the germline V gene (reference sequence). CDR3 sequence reads: CATKAGQELITGELFF. The DNA for the CDR3 is TGTGCCACCAAAGCGGGACAGGAGTTAATTACCGGGGAGCTGTTTTTT.

This chain links TRBV4-1 with TRBJ2-2; a weak D match, TRBD2 (5 bases). Germline V gene lookup returns CDR1 MGHRA and CDR2 YSYEKL. The V end lost 1 base, the J end lost 7 bases, and 25 bases lay between the germline ends. The CDR3 spans 19 residues. In nucleotides, the CDR3 is TGCGCCAGCAGCCAAGGGTATACGAGAGGGTCCGGCTTCCACGGGGAGCTGTTTTTT. Encoded protein: CASSQGYTRGSGFHGELFF.

The CDR3: CASTLSGYSDEQFF. The CDR3 DNA sequence: TGTGCCAGCACCTTGAGTGGGTATAGCGATGAGCAGTTCTTC. This chain connects TRBV7-9 to TRBJ2-1; maybe TRBD2 (5 bases). The CDR3 runs to 14 residues. Germline V CDR1 and CDR2: SEHNR, FQNEAQ (reference sequence). Trimming stripped 7 bases from V and 8 bases from J, with 18 bases between.

The chain is built from TRBV7-2 and TRBJ2-2; 9 bases align to TRBD1. V lost 5 bases to trimming and J lost 6 bases; unmatched junction nucleotides: 13. The CDR3 is 17 residues long. Germline CDR1 SGHTA, CDR2 FQGNSA. The DNA for the CDR3 is TGTGCCAGCAGCATTCCGGGACAGGGTGTCGGGCCCGGGGAGCTGTTTTTT. This encodes CASSIPGQGVGPGELFF. Based on the CDR3 plus reference TRBV7-2 and TRBJ2-2, the full variable domain is GAGVSQSPSNKVTEKGKDVELRCDPISGHTALYWYRQSLGQGLEFLIYFQGNSAPDKSGLPSDRFSAERTGGSVSTLTIQRTQQEDSAVYLCASSIPGQGVGPGELFFGEGSRLTVL.

The J gene is TRBJ1-2, the V gene TRBV30, with a weak D call TRBD1 (6 bases). The length of the CDR3 is 14 residues. Per germline, CDR1 GTSNPN and CDR2 SVGIG (reference sequence). The V gene lost 3 bases and the J gene lost 2 bases, with 13 bases spanning the gap. CDR3 DNA sequence: TGTGCCTGGAGACCGAGAGGACAGAACTATGGCTACACCTTC. As protein: CAWRPRGQNYGYTF.

This chain connects TRBV12-5 to TRBJ2-3; D possibly corresponds to TRBD2 (7 bases). Germline CDR1 reads LGHNT; CDR2 reads FRNRAP. Trimming cost V 1 base and J 7 bases, with 15 bases left between them. The CDR3 is 15 residues long. CDR3 bases: TGTGCTAGTGGTTTGGCCGTAGAGGGGGGGAATACGCAGTATTTT. Amino acids: CASGLAVEGGNTQYF.

CDR3 sequence reads: CASSVGRTSGSRYEQFF. The CDR3 region has the DNA TGTGCCAGCAGCGTAGGACGCACTAGCGGGAGCCGTTATGAGCAGTTCTTC. The chain uses TRBV9 and TRBJ2-1, with 11 positions matching TRBD2. V lost 0 bases to trimming and J lost 8 bases; unmatched junction nucleotides: 10. CDR1 is SGDLS and CDR2 is YYNGEE in the germline V gene. CDR3 length: 17 residues. Complete variable domain (other parts from reference TRBV9 and TRBJ2-1): DSGVTQTPKHLITATGQRVTLRCSPRSGDLSVYWYQQSLDQGLQFLIQYYNGEERAKGNILERFSAQQFPDLHSELNLSSLELGDSALYFCASSVGRTSGSRYEQFFGPGTRLTVL.

This clone has only one observation. The J gene is TRBJ2-3, the V gene TRBV6-1; 7 bases map to TRBD1. The CDR3 totals 14 residues. Germline V gene data show CDR1 as MNHNS and CDR2 as SASEGT. J was trimmed by 2 bases and V by 6 bases; bases with no gene match: 5. The CDR3 DNA sequence: TGTGCCAGCAGCCACAGGGGAATCACAGATACGCAGTATTTT. Its protein is CASSHRGITDTQYF.

V usage is TRBV7-9 and J usage is TRBJ1-4; D is unresolved. Germline V CDR1 and CDR2: SEHNR, FQNEAQ (reference sequence). Trimming cost V 2 bases and J 5 bases, with 15 bases left between them. This CDR3 is 16 amino acids long. Here the CDR3 DNA reads TGTGCCAGCAGCTTATTGTTCTCGGGTCCAAATGAAAAACTGTTTTTT. Protein sequence: CASSLLFSGPNEKLFF.

This chain joins TRBV5-1 and TRBJ2-7; no firm D call. There are 13 residues in the CDR3. V was trimmed by 4 bases and J by 6 bases, leaving 14 bases between them. In germline, CDR1 is SGHRS, CDR2 YFSETQ. CDR3 bases: TGCGCCAGCAGCGGAGACCCACAAGGCGAGCAGTACTTC. Encoded protein: CASSGDPQGEQYF.

The chain couples TRBV5-1 to TRBJ2-1, with D hard to call. The germline V gene has CDR1 SGHRS and CDR2 YFSETQ. Trimming left V 3 bases short and J 14 bases short, with 21 bases between. The CDR3 sequence is 14 residues long. Here the CDR3 DNA reads TGCGCCAGCAGCTCCCTTGGTGGGCAGAGCGCTGAGTTCTTC. Amino acid sequence: CASSSLGGQSAEFF.

This chain links TRBV5-1 with TRBJ2-3; no firm D call. V shed 1 base and J shed 2 bases, with 8 bases lying between them. The CDR3 consists of 14 residues. Germline values: CDR1 SGHRS, CDR2 YFSETQ. This CDR3 reads CASSLQASTDTQYF. CDR3 bases: TGCGCCAGCAGCTTGCAGGCATCCACAGATACGCAGTATTTT.

This clone was seen only once. This chain joins TRBV7-2 and TRBJ2-1; a weak D match, TRBD1 (6 bases). The CDR3 is 16 amino acids. Trimming stripped 0 bases from V and 0 bases from J, with 9 bases between. From germline, CDR1 is SGHTA and CDR2 FQGNSA. CDR3 sequence (DNA): TGTGCCAGCAGCTTAGCCCTAGGGGGCTCCTACAATGAGCAGTTCTTC. Translated, it gives CASSLALGGSYNEQFF.

The J gene is TRBJ2-5, the V gene TRBV29-1; 7 bases agree with TRBD2. With V trimmed by 1 base and J by 5 bases, 1 base remained unmatched. The CDR3 extends over 12 amino acids. The germline CDR1 and CDR2 sequences are SQVTM and ANQGSEA. The CDR3 is CSVEGGGETQYF. In DNA form, the CDR3 reads TGCAGCGTTGAAGGGGGGGGTGAGACCCAGTACTTC.

This clone was seen a single time. CDR3 nucleotide sequence: TGTGCCAGCAGCTTACAACAGGCCAACTATGGCTACACCTTC. Protein: CASSLQQANYGYTF. The V and J genes are TRBV9 and TRBJ1-2; possibly TRBD1 for D (5 bases). Trimming left V 4 bases short and J 2 bases short, with 12 bases between. This CDR3 is built from 14 residues. The germline V gene encodes CDR1 SGDLS and CDR2 YYNGEE.

The rearrangement links TRBV7-9 to TRBJ1-3; 8 nucleotides match TRBD1. V shed 5 bases, J shed 0 bases, and the junction held 9 bases outside the gene matches. Germline V gives CDR1 SEHNR, CDR2 FQNEAQ (reference sequence). The CDR3 runs 17 residues. For the CDR3, the DNA is TGTGCCAGCAGCCCCGGGACAGGTTCTGCCTCTGGAAACACCATATATTTT. This codes for CASSPGTGSASGNTIYF.

The rearrangement joins TRBV18 to TRBJ1-4, with D hard to call. The V gene lost 2 bases and the J gene lost 7 bases, with 8 bases spanning the gap. This CDR3 region has 13 residues. Germline loops: CDR1 KGHSH, CDR2 LQKENI. CDR3 in amino acids: CASSPGLSEKLFF. The CDR3, as DNA: TGTGCCAGCTCACCAGGGTTAAGTGAAAAACTGTTTTTT.